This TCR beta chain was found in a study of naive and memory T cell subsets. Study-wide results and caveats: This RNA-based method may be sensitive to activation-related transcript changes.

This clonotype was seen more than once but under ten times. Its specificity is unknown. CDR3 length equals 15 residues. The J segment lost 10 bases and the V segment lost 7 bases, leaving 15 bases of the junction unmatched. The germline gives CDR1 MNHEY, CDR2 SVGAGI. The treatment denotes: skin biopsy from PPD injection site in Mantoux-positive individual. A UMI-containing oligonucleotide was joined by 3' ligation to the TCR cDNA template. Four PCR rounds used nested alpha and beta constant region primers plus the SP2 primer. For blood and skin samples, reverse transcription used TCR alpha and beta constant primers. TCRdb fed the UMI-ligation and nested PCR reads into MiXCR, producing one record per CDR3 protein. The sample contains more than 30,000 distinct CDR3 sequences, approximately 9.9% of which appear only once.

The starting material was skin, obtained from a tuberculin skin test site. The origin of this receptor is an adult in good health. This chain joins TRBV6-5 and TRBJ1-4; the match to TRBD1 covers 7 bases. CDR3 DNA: TGTGCCAGCACCAACTTCGGACAGGCAGGCGGAAAACTGTTTTTT. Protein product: CASTNFGQAGGKLFF.